Below, 27 T cell receptor beta chains from the same sample are listed, as sequenced in a study of cytomegalovirus exposure and HLA in healthy donors. The PCR contained 60 Vbeta and 13 Jbeta primers. Some clones are missing from TCRdb's copy, which holds only in-frame ones; the method was immunoSEQ multiplex PCR. Seen here are 100,000 to 150,000 clones, approximately 80% observed once, and the top ten hold 3% to 4.5%. The sample consisted of PBMCs. These receptors came from a man aged 35 to 55 in good health and CMV-seronegative.

This chain links TRBV6-5 with TRBJ2-7, with TRBD2 matching over 8 bases. The CDR3 totals 14 residues. V trimming: 5 bases; J trimming: 3 bases; junction bases outside the gene matches: 6. Germline V gene data show CDR1 as MNHEY and CDR2 as SVGAGI. This CDR3 reads CASSRRTSGYEQYF. CDR3 coding DNA: TGTGCCAGCAGTCGACGAACTAGCGGCTACGAGCAGTACTTC.

V is TRBV7-3 and J is TRBJ1-1, with a weak D call TRBD1 (5 bases). Germline CDR1 SGHTA, CDR2 FQGTGA. CDR3 length equals 15 residues. Trimming took 2 bases from V and 1 from J, leaving 11 bases between them. The CDR3 region is CASSLEGRGNTEAFF. CDR3 DNA: TGTGCCAGCAGCTTAGAGGGGCGGGGGAACACTGAAGCTTTCTTT.

This clone occurred a few times. The CDR3 loop reads CASSTGQKNTEAFF. The CDR3 DNA reads as TGTGCCAGCAGCACGGGACAGAAGAACACTGAAGCTTTCTTT. The chain combines TRBV7-9 with TRBJ1-1; TRBD1 aligns across 7 bases. CDR3 size: 14 residues. Germline loops: CDR1 SEHNR, CDR2 FQNEAQ (reference sequence). Trimming removed 5 bases from V and 1 base from J; junction bases left unmatched: 4.

This clone was counted only a few times. The chain is built from TRBV15 and TRBJ2-1; D not certain. The CDR3 runs 15 residues. Germline V gene lookup returns CDR1 LNHNV and CDR2 YYDKDF (reference sequence). Between the trimmed V and J ends, which lost 5 bases and 0 bases, there was a span of 11 bases. The CDR3 region is CATSPERSSYNEQFF. CDR3 nucleotides: TGTGCCACCAGCCCCGAGAGAAGCTCCTACAATGAGCAGTTCTTC.

The chain links TRBV27 to TRBJ1-2; D is undetermined. From germline, CDR1 is MNHEY and CDR2 SMNVEV (reference sequence). This CDR3 spans 15 amino acids. The ends were cut back, 5 bases at V and 6 bases at J, with 19 bases in the middle. The CDR3 sequence is CASSPIGIGGNGYTF. For the CDR3, the DNA is TGTGCCAGCAGTCCCATTGGCATCGGAGGGAATGGCTACACCTTC.

V usage is TRBV25-1 and J usage is TRBJ2-1, with 8 bases identical to TRBD2. CDR1 and CDR2 (germline): MGHDK, SYGVNS. The V gene end was trimmed by 5 bases and the J gene end by 7 bases; junction bases not matched to a gene: 1. This CDR3 has 12 amino acids. CDR3 sequence: CASSPGGNEQFF. Here the CDR3 DNA reads TGTGCCAGCAGTCCGGGGGGGAATGAGCAGTTCTTC.

This clone was picked up one time. This sequence joins TRBV19 and TRBJ2-2; 12 bases agree with TRBD2. From germline, CDR1 is LNHDA and CDR2 SQIVND (reference sequence). This CDR3 is 16 amino acids long. Trimming at V came to 3 bases and at J to 6 bases, leaving 5 bases not matched to a gene. The CDR3 nucleotides are TGTGCCAGTAGTATCGTCCTAGCGGGGGGGGCCGGGGAGCTGTTTTTT. It translates to CASSIVLAGGAGELFF. The full variable domain, completed using reference TRBV19 and TRBJ2-2, is DGGITQSPKYLFRKEGQNVTLSCEQNLNHDAMYWYRQDPGQGLRLIYYSQIVNDFQKGDIAEGYSVSREKKESFPLTVTSAQKNPTAFYLCASSIVLAGGAGELFFGEGSRLTVL.

The chain is built from TRBV2 and TRBJ2-1, with 11 bases fitting TRBD2. This CDR3 spans 13 amino acids. The germline gives CDR1 SNHLY, CDR2 FYNNEI. Trimming cost V 8 bases and J 10 bases; bases outside gene matches: 7. The chain's CDR3 is CASGKASGGEQFF. DNA for the CDR3: TGTGCCAGCGGAAAGGCTAGCGGGGGGGAGCAGTTCTTC. The full variable domain, completed using reference TRBV2 and TRBJ2-1, is EPEVTQTPSHQVTQMGQEVILRCVPISNHLYFYWYRQILGQKVEFLVSFYNNEISEKSEIFDDQFSVERPDGSNFTLKIRSTKLEDSAMYFCASGKASGGEQFFGPGTRLTVL.

The rearrangement joins TRBV19 to TRBJ1-5; maybe TRBD1 (6 bases). Germline V gene data show CDR1 as LNHDA and CDR2 as SQIVND (reference sequence). V lost 3 bases to trimming and J lost 8 bases, with 26 bases between them. The CDR3 spans 18 residues. The CDR3 reads CASSIDVRDNRPWEPQHF. Here the CDR3 DNA reads TGTGCCAGTAGTATCGATGTGAGGGACAATAGGCCGTGGGAGCCCCAGCATTTT.

The chain recombines TRBV5-5 with TRBJ1-6, with D hard to call. The V and J ends lost 2 bases and 0 bases respectively, with 9 bases between them. The CDR3 is made up of 16 amino acids. Germline loops: CDR1 SGHKS, CDR2 YYEKEE (reference sequence). The chain's CDR3 is CASSLRGNSYNSPLHF. The CDR3 nucleotides are TGTGCCAGCAGCTTACGCGGGAACTCCTATAATTCACCCCTCCACTTT.

J is TRBJ2-5 and V is TRBV11-3, with D possibly TRBD2 on 8 matching bases. Germline V gene data show CDR1 as SGHNT and CDR2 as YENEEA. The CDR3 runs 16 residues. V lost 4 bases and J lost 2, with 17 bases in between. Here the CDR3 DNA reads TGTGCCAGCAGCTGGGGAGGGGGCGGGGGGCAAGAGACCCAGTACTTC. Amino acid sequence: CASSWGGGGGQETQYF.

This chain links TRBV7-2 with TRBJ2-5; D is unclear. The J call may be wrong; the DNA end is better matched by TRBJ2-7. Per germline, CDR1 SGHTA and CDR2 FQGNSA. The CDR3 loop spans 11 amino acids. The CDR3 bases are TGTGCCAGCAGCCCCTCCTACGAGCAGTACTTC. Encoded protein: CASSPSYEQYF.

The chain couples TRBV6-4 to TRBJ2-2; D is perhaps TRBD2 (6 bases). The CDR3 runs 15 residues. Between the trimmed V and J ends, which lost 3 bases and 6 bases, there was a span of 14 bases. In germline, CDR1 is MRHNA, CDR2 SNTAGT. CDR3 sequence (DNA): TGTGCCAGCAGTGAGGAGGGTAGTCAGGCCGGGGAGCTGTTTTTT. This codes for CASSEEGSQAGELFF.

The rearrangement joins TRBV25-1 to TRBJ2-2, with D tentatively TRBD1 (6 bases). The V gene's germline CDR1 is MGHDK and CDR2 SYGVNS. Trimming cost V 2 bases and J 9 bases, with 16 bases left between them. This CDR3 region has 15 residues. The CDR3 reads CASSEGTLPIRELFF. The CDR3 nucleotides are TGTGCCAGCAGTGAAGGGACACTACCAATCCGGGAGCTGTTTTTT. Full variable domain (remainder filled in from reference TRBV25-1 and TRBJ2-2): EADIYQTPRYLVIGTGKKITLECSQTMGHDKMYWYQQDPGMELHLIHYSYGVNSTEKGDLSSESTVSRIRTEHFPLTLESARPSHTSQYLCASSEGTLPIRELFFGEGSRLTVL.

Points on this clone: This sample also contains other DNA sequences that code for the same CDR3. This chain connects TRBV28 to TRBJ1-6; tentative D call: TRBD1 (6 bases). Germline V gene data show CDR1 as MDHEN and CDR2 as SYDVKM. The CDR3 sequence is 18 residues long. The V and J ends lost 2 bases and 7 bases respectively, with 21 bases between them. CDR3 region: CASSLTGRTANRNSPLHF. CDR3 in DNA: TGTGCCAGCAGTTTAACTGGTCGGACAGCAAATCGAAATTCACCCCTCCACTTT.

The chain carries TRBV6-5 and TRBJ2-5; TRBD2 agrees at 10 bases. V lost 2 bases and J lost 7; bases outside the gene matches: 7. Germline CDR1 and CDR2: MNHEY and SVGAGI. CDR3 length equals 15 residues. CDR3: CASSYDSSGGGTQYF. CDR3 DNA sequence: TGTGCCAGCAGTTACGATTCTAGCGGGGGAGGGACCCAGTACTTC.

This clone was seen a handful of times. The chain is built from TRBV19 and TRBJ1-1; D gene ambiguous. This CDR3 is built from 11 residues. V was shortened by 5 bases and J by 2 bases, with 3 bases between the two germline ends. Germline CDR1 reads LNHDA; CDR2 reads SQIVND (reference sequence). The CDR3 sequence: CASSSNTEAFF. The CDR3 coding sequence is TGTGCCAGTAGTTCTAACACTGAAGCTTTCTTT.

The chain combines TRBV6-5 with TRBJ2-5, with D unclear. V lost 0 bases to trimming and J lost 4 bases, with 6 bases between them. The CDR3 consists of 13 residues. The germline V gene has CDR1 MNHEY and CDR2 SVGAGI. The CDR3 here is CASSYSSVETQYF. The CDR3 nucleotides are TGTGCCAGCAGTTACTCGTCGGTAGAGACCCAGTACTTC.

This chain uses TRBV6-1 with TRBJ2-7; 10 bases line up with TRBD1. J lost 1 base, V lost 5 bases, and 5 bases had no gene match. The length of the CDR3 is 15 residues. CDR1 MNHNS and CDR2 SASEGT come from the germline V gene. CDR3 sequence reads: CASSSRTGGSYEQYF. Written as DNA, the CDR3 is TGTGCCAGCAGTTCGCGGACAGGGGGTTCCTACGAGCAGTACTTC.

This chain links TRBV2 with TRBJ2-4; TRBD2 aligns across 14 bases. V shed 6 bases and J 1 base; nucleotides not matched to a gene: 14. CDR3 length equals 20 residues. Germline V gives CDR1 SNHLY, CDR2 FYNNEI. The CDR3 DNA reads as TGTGCCAGCAGGGGGACTAGCGGGGGCCCCTCGGGCCGCGCCAAAAACATTCAGTACTTC. Translating gives CASRGTSGGPSGRAKNIQYF.

The genes are TRBV7-2 and TRBJ1-1, with D perhaps matching TRBD1 (6 bases). V lost 6 bases, J lost 3 bases, and 11 bases lay in between. CDR1 and CDR2 from the germline V gene are SGHTA and FQGNSA. The CDR3 is 13 residues long. In DNA form, the CDR3 reads TGTGCCAGCAGTTATCAGGGGTACACTGAAGCTTTCTTT. It encodes CASSYQGYTEAFF.

The CDR3: CASSGEGTDTQYF. CDR3 coding DNA: TGTGCCAGCAGTGGGGAGGGGACAGATACGCAGTATTTT. This chain uses TRBV11-3 with TRBJ2-3; TRBD2 matches 7 bases. V shed 6 bases, J shed 3 bases, and the junction held 3 bases outside the gene matches. CDR3 length equals 13 residues. Germline values: CDR1 SGHNT, CDR2 YENEEA.

CDR3 sequence (DNA): TGTGCCAGCAGGAACAGGGGTGCCTACGAGCAGTACTTC. It encodes CASRNRGAYEQYF. The gene calls are TRBV5-4 and TRBJ2-5; the match to TRBD1 covers 7 bases. The J call is doubtful: the DNA matches TRBJ2-7 better. The V gene's germline CDR1 is SGHNT and CDR2 YYREEE (reference sequence). The CDR3 has 13 residues.

This clone was observed a handful of times. This rearrangement joins TRBV6-1 to TRBJ2-7; TRBD2 might be the D (5 bases). Trimming shortened V by 6 bases and J by 3 bases, and 15 bases separated the two germline ends. CDR3 length equals 14 residues. Germline V CDR1 and CDR2: MNHNS, SASEGT. The CDR3 DNA sequence: TGTGCCAGCAGCCCTACGGGGAGCTACTACGAGCAGTACTTC. This gives the protein CASSPTGSYYEQYF.

This chain links TRBV27 with TRBJ1-4; TRBD1 matches 9 bases. From germline, CDR1 is MNHEY and CDR2 SMNVEV (reference sequence). The CDR3 length is 14 residues. V lost 8 bases and J lost 8; bases outside the gene matches: 9. The DNA for the CDR3 is TGTGCCAGCGGCACGGGACAGGGTATGGAAAAACTGTTTTTT. The encoded protein is CASGTGQGMEKLFF.

This CDR3 is CASSFPRTSGGEQYF. The CDR3 bases are TGTGCCAGCAGCTTCCCCCGGACTTCAGGGGGGGAGCAGTACTTC. The chain joins TRBV5-8 to TRBJ2-7; D possibly corresponds to TRBD1 (7 bases). CDR1 is SGHTS, CDR2 YDEGEE, per germline. Trimming removed 2 bases at V and 7 bases at J, with 19 bases between. CDR3 length: 15 amino acids. The full variable domain, in which reference TRBV5-8 and TRBJ2-7 provide the parts outside the CDR3, is EAGVTQSPTHLIKTRGQQATLRCSPISGHTSVYWYQQALGLGLQFLLWYDEGEERNRGNFPPRFSGRQFPNYSSELNVNALELEDSALYLCASSFPRTSGGEQYFGPGTRLTVT.

Here the CDR3 reads CASSYSRQGYEQYF. CDR3 DNA: TGTGCCAGCAGTTACTCACGGCAGGGCTACGAGCAGTACTTC. V and J are TRBV6-5 and TRBJ2-7; tentative D call: TRBD1 (5 bases). Germline V lookup: CDR1 MNHEY, CDR2 SVGAGI. The CDR3 consists of 14 residues. V was cut by 0 bases and J by 3 bases, with 9 bases left in between.